This T cell receptor beta chain was sequenced for a study of breast tumors, draining lymph nodes, adjacent tissues. Samples came from axillary lymph nodes draining the breast cancer. There are 15 residues in the CDR3. Germline V gene data show CDR1 as SGHTA and CDR2 as FQGNSA. TCRdb called the multiplex PCR reads again in MiXCR, with one record for every CDR3 protein. The table includes 150,000 to 200,000 distinct CDR3 sequences, 30% to 35% detected once. Comment on this clonotype: A much larger clone lies one base from this, so it may be a read error.

The sequencing input was axillary lymph node tissue. This chain connects TRBV7-2 to TRBJ1-2; D remains ambiguous. The origin of this receptor is a female donor with breast cancer. Some clones in this sample may be carry-over from other donors' samples. The CDR3: CSSSLENGPPYGYTF. The CDR3 DNA reads TGTTCCAGCAGCTTAGAGAATGGTCCCCCCTATGGCTACACCTTC.